The 25 T cell receptor beta chains listed next were all sequenced from one sample in a study of regulatory T cells in long-lasting Graves disease. Time point denoted: newly diagnosed GD, antithyroid drugs for less than 3 months. RNA isolated from PBMCs was used to make the TCR library. The authors built TCR beta libraries using iRepertoire HTBI primers and Arm-PCR of CDR3 regions. TCRdb independently ran MiXCR on the multiplex PCR reads; one entry per CDR3 protein. The sample shows more than 450,000 distinct CDR3 sequences, 16% of them seen only once. The data were also submitted as part of a second study, on T cells in Graves' hyperthyroidism and ophthalmopathy.

Sequences were derived from peripheral blood mononuclear cells (PBMCs), sampled at new diagnosis, from a patient treated with antithyroid drugs. Receptors originate from a man aged 40-49 years with Graves disease.

This clonotype was detected a few times. The chain carries TRBV15 and TRBJ1-5; no definite D call. The CDR3 is made up of 15 amino acids. CDR1 is LNHNV and CDR2 is YYDKDF in the germline V gene (reference sequence). V was cut by 0 bases and J by 2 bases, with 8 bases left in between. The CDR3 DNA sequence: TGTGCCACCAGCAGAGATCAACGGGGCAATCAGCCCCAGCATTTT. This sequence encodes CATSRDQRGNQPQHF.

The table lists this clonotype with many counts. The junction differs from germline at one of its ends, possibly a read error. This chain joins TRBV5-1 and TRBJ2-2, with 9 bases matching TRBD1. The CDR3 loop spans 17 amino acids. Germline lookup yields CDR1 SGHRS and CDR2 YFSETQ. For the CDR3, the DNA is TGTGCCAGCAGCCCACTACCGGGACAGGGAGGGACCGGGGAGCTGTTTTTT. Protein product: CASSPLPGQGGTGELFF.

Ten or more counts support this clonotype. The chain carries TRBV7-2 and TRBJ1-1; D is possibly TRBD1 (6 bases). The V gene's germline CDR1 is SGHTA and CDR2 FQGNSA. The V gene lost 5 bases and the J gene lost 3 bases, with 16 bases spanning the gap. This CDR3 region has 15 residues. The DNA of the CDR3 is TGTGCCAGCAGCCGCAGGGGTAAGGTTGACACTGAAGCTTTCTTT. Its translation is CASSRRGKVDTEAFF.

Comment on this clonotype: One base away lies a much larger clone, so this may be a sequencing read error. The chain uses TRBV5-1 and TRBJ2-7; TRBD2 agrees at 7 bases. V dropped 4 bases and J dropped 7; count of bases not matched to a gene: 17. The CDR3 loop spans 16 amino acids. The germline gives CDR1 SGHRS, CDR2 YFSETQ. The CDR3 is CASSHGLVNSYNEQYF. The CDR3 DNA reads TGCGCCAGCAGCCACGGACTAGTCAACTCCTACAATGAGCAGTACTTC.

This clonotype has ten or more counts. V is TRBV12-3 or TRBV12-4 and J is TRBJ2-7; 9 positions agree with TRBD1. The V segment lost 7 bases and the J segment 2 bases; nucleotides outside the gene matches: 9. This CDR3 contains 15 residues. The CDR3: CASTESGTGTYEQYF. CDR3 in DNA: TGTGCCAGCACCGAATCCGGGACAGGGACCTACGAGCAGTACTTC.

This clonotype came up many times. The J gene is TRBJ2-3, the V gene TRBV7-9; TRBD2 matches 13 bases. Trimming took 5 bases from V and 3 from J; bases not matched to a gene: 5. Germline lookup yields CDR1 SEHNR and CDR2 FQNEAQ (reference sequence). This CDR3 has 16 amino acids. The CDR3 DNA reads TGTGCCAGCAGCAGGACTAGCGGGAGAGGTACAGATACGCAGTATTTT. Translation gives CASSRTSGRGTDTQYF.

There are many counts of this clonotype. The chain uses TRBV28 and TRBJ2-1, with D possibly matching TRBD2 (5 bases). Germline values: CDR1 MDHEN, CDR2 SYDVKM. The CDR3 runs 17 residues. V lost 4 bases, J lost 4 bases, and 20 bases lay in between. The CDR3 spells CASSSPSGPGNYNEQFF. CDR3 bases: TGTGCCAGCAGTTCCCCCTCAGGCCCGGGAAATTACAATGAGCAGTTCTTC.

A few counts support this clonotype. This rearrangement joins TRBV6-5 to TRBJ2-1; D is ambiguous. This CDR3 has 11 residues. Germline V CDR1 and CDR2: MNHEY, SVGAGI. Trimming stripped 4 bases from V and 7 bases from J, with 5 bases between. This CDR3 reads CASSWRNEQFF. Written as DNA, the CDR3 is TGTGCCAGCAGTTGGAGAAATGAGCAGTTCTTC.

This clonotype was recorded many times. CDR3 residues: CASSQGLAGGTGKTQYF. The CDR3, as DNA: TGTGCCAGCAGCCAAGGGCTAGCGGGAGGAACAGGAAAAACGCAGTATTTT. This rearrangement joins TRBV3-1 to TRBJ2-3, with 11 bases fitting TRBD2. V lost 1 base and J lost 9; bases outside the gene matches: 12. This CDR3 is built from 17 residues. Germline V gives CDR1 LGHDT, CDR2 YNNKEL (reference sequence).

V is TRBV28 and J is TRBJ1-2; D gene unclear. Germline lookup yields CDR1 MDHEN and CDR2 SYDVKM. The ends were cut back, 4 bases at V and 8 bases at J, with 17 bases in the middle. The CDR3 loop spans 14 amino acids. The CDR3 nucleotides read TGTGCCAGCAGTTCCCACCTTGTAGTTCAGGGCTACACCTTC. The encoded protein is CASSSHLVVQGYTF.

V gene TRBV7-9 combines with J gene TRBJ2-7; 7 bases fit TRBD1. There are 15 residues in the CDR3. Germline V lookup: CDR1 SEHNR, CDR2 FQNEAQ (reference sequence). The V gene end was trimmed by 5 bases and the J gene end by 6 bases; junction bases not matched to a gene: 13. The CDR3 DNA reads TGTGCCAGCAGCCAAACGACAGGGCGGTCATCCGAGCAGTACTTC. Its protein product is CASSQTTGRSSEQYF.

The sample holds many counts of this clonotype. The chain employs TRBV20-1 and TRBJ2-5; 8 nucleotides match TRBD2. V was pared by 6 bases and J by 5 bases, with 14 bases of the junction left unmatched. Germline V lookup: CDR1 DFQATT, CDR2 SNEGSKA (reference sequence). The CDR3 runs to 15 residues. The DNA of the CDR3 is TGCAGTGCAACACTAGCGGCTCTTCCGACTGAGACCCAGTACTTC. It is translated as CSATLAALPTETQYF.

The table lists this clonotype with many counts. The chain joins TRBV7-9 to TRBJ2-5; possibly TRBD1 for D (7 bases). The CDR3 has 15 residues. V was pared by 1 base and J by 4 bases, with 13 bases between. Per germline, CDR1 SEHNR and CDR2 FQNEAQ (reference sequence). CDR3 loop: CASSLGGDSSETQYF. The CDR3 coding sequence is TGTGCCAGCAGCTTAGGGGGGGACAGTTCAGAGACCCAGTACTTC.

This clonotype was observed many times. The chain carries TRBV6-1 and TRBJ1-2; tentative D call: TRBD1 (5 bases). Between the trimmed V and J ends, which lost 2 bases and 8 bases, there was a span of 12 bases. CDR1 and CDR2 from the germline V gene are MNHNS and SASEGT. The CDR3 has 13 residues. CDR3 nucleotide sequence: TGTGCCAGCAGTGAATGGCGGGACGGGGGCTACACCTTC. It translates to CASSEWRDGGYTF.

V gene TRBV4-1 combines with J gene TRBJ2-7; 9 positions agree with TRBD2. The germline V gene has CDR1 MGHRA and CDR2 YSYEKL. After removal of 2 bases from V and 2 bases from J, the junction contained 4 bases not matched to a gene. This CDR3 is built from 15 residues. CDR3 sequence (DNA): TGCGCCAGCAGCCAACTCTCTAGCGGGGCCTACGAGCAGTACTTC. It codes for CASSQLSSGAYEQYF.

This clonotype was detected many times. The V and J genes are TRBV12-3 or TRBV12-4 and TRBJ2-1; D is perhaps TRBD1 (5 bases). Trimming took 0 bases from V and 9 from J, leaving 6 bases between them. This CDR3 is built from 12 residues. The CDR3 is CASSLAGVEQFF. For the CDR3, the DNA is TGTGCCAGCAGTTTAGCAGGGGTTGAGCAGTTCTTC.

This sequence joins TRBV20-1 and TRBJ2-1; D is perhaps TRBD1 (6 bases). Trimming removed 2 bases at V and 5 bases at J, with 13 bases between. There are 14 residues in the CDR3. Germline V CDR1 and CDR2: DFQATT, SNEGSKA (reference sequence). The CDR3 protein is CSARSGAVDNEQFF. Here the CDR3 DNA reads TGCAGTGCTAGATCAGGGGCCGTCGACAATGAGCAGTTCTTC.

This clonotype has just a few counts. This chain links TRBV6-2 or TRBV6-3 with TRBJ2-2; D uncertain. Between the trimmed V and J ends, which lost 7 bases and 6 bases, there was a span of 15 bases. The CDR3 consists of 14 residues. In germline, CDR1 is MNHEY, CDR2 SVGEGT. CDR3 sequence (DNA): TGTGCCAGCACGGCCCTAAGGGCGGCCGGGGAGCTGTTTTTT. It is translated as CASTALRAAGELFF.

This chain uses TRBV18 with TRBJ2-1, with 11 bases identical to TRBD1. The end of the DNA aligns better with TRBJ2-5, so the J call may be wrong. This CDR3 contains 15 residues. The V gene's germline CDR1 is KGHSH and CDR2 LQKENI. In DNA, the CDR3 is TGTGCCAGCTCACCCCGGACAGGGGGCAAAGAGACCCAGTACTTC. Amino acids: CASSPRTGGKETQYF.

Many counts were recorded for this clonotype. This chain connects TRBV6-5 to TRBJ2-7; the match to TRBD2 covers 11 bases. Germline V gives CDR1 MNHEY, CDR2 SVGAGI. V was clipped by 1 base and J by 0 bases; unmatched bases: 5. This CDR3 region has 17 residues. The CDR3 loop reads CASSYWGLAASSYEQYF. The CDR3 DNA reads TGTGCCAGCAGTTACTGGGGACTAGCGGCTAGCTCCTACGAGCAGTACTTC.

This rearrangement joins TRBV2 to TRBJ2-7, with 7 bases lining up with TRBD1. This CDR3 contains 15 residues. V lost 6 bases and J lost 1; bases outside the gene matches: 9. Germline CDR1 SNHLY, CDR2 FYNNEI. CDR3 region: CASSTRTGPSYEQYF. CDR3 coding DNA: TGTGCCAGCAGCACCCGGACAGGTCCATCCTACGAGCAGTACTTC.

This clonotype was seen more than once but under ten times. The genes are TRBV6-1 and TRBJ1-3, with 8 bases aligning to TRBD1. The CDR3 consists of 15 residues. Germline V gene lookup returns CDR1 MNHNS and CDR2 SASEGT. V lost 5 bases to trimming and J lost 8 bases; unmatched junction nucleotides: 11. The CDR3 region is CASSPPRTGTYTIYF. CDR3 nucleotides: TGTGCCAGCAGTCCCCCTCGGACAGGGACTTACACCATATATTTT.

This clonotype was seen many times. V and J are TRBV30 and TRBJ1-5; possibly TRBD1 for D (5 bases). Trimming removed 2 bases from V and 5 bases from J, with 10 bases in between. CDR1 and CDR2 (germline): GTSNPN, SVGIG (reference sequence). CDR3 size: 13 residues. This CDR3 is CAWSKTADQPQHF. In DNA, the CDR3 is TGTGCCTGGAGTAAGACAGCTGATCAGCCCCAGCATTTT. Combining the CDR3 with reference TRBV30 and TRBJ1-5 gives the whole variable domain SQTIHQWPATLVQPVGSPLSLECTVEGTSNPNLYWYRQAAGRGLQLLFYSVGIGQISSEVPQNLSASRPQDRQFILSSKKLLLSDSGFYLCAWSKTADQPQHFGDGTRLSIL.

In this sample, this clonotype turned up many times. This sequence joins TRBV24-1 and TRBJ2-5; TRBD1 aligns across 7 bases. There are 15 residues in the CDR3. Trimming took 2 bases from V and 4 from J; bases not matched to a gene: 6. CDR1 and CDR2 (germline): KGHDR, SFDVKD. The CDR3 loop reads CATSDSGQLTETQYF. The CDR3 coding sequence is TGTGCCACCAGTGATTCGGGACAGCTAACAGAGACCCAGTACTTC.

This clonotype was seen many times. The chain carries TRBV28 and TRBJ2-3; a possible D gene is TRBD1 (7 bases). The DNA end is a closer match to TRBJ2-5, so the J assignment may be wrong. CDR3 length equals 15 residues. Germline V gives CDR1 MDHEN, CDR2 SYDVKM. This CDR3 reads CASSKTGTLPKTQYF. CDR3 nucleotides: TGTGCCAGCAGTAAGACAGGGACTCTTCCCAAGACCCAGTACTTC.